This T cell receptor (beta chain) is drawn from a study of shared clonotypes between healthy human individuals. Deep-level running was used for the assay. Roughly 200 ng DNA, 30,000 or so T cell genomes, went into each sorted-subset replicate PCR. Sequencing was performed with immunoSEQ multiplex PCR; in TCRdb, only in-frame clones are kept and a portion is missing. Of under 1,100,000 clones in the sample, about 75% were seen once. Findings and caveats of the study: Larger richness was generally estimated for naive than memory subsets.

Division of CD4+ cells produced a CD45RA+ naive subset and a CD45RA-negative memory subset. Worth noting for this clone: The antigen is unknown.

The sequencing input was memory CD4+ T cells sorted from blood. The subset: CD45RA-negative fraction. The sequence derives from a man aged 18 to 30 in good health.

CDR3 amino acids: CASSDRVADTQYF. The CDR3, as DNA: TGTGCCAGCTCAGACAGGGTCGCAGATACGCAGTATTTT. The V call is TRBV18, the J call TRBJ2-3; 7 nucleotides line up with TRBD1. This CDR3 contains 13 residues. Germline trimming cut 5 bases from V and 4 bases from J; bases unmatched to any gene: 3. Germline V gene data show CDR1 as KGHSH and CDR2 as LQKENI.